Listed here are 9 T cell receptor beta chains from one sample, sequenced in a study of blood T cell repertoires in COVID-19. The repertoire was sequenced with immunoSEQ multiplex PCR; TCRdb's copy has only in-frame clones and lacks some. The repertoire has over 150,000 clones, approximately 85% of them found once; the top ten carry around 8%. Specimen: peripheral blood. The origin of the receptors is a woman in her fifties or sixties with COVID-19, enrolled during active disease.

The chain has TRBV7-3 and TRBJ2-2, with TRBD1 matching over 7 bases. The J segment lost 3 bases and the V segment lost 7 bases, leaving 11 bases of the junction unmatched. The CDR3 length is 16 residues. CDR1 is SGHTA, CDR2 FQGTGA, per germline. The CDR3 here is CASKARQGVDTGELFF. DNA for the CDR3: TGTGCCAGCAAGGCCCGACAGGGTGTTGACACCGGGGAGCTGTTTTTT.

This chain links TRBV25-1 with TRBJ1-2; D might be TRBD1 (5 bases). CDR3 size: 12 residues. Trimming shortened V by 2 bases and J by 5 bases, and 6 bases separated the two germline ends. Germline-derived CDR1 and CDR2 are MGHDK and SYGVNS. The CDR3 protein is CASSEGGYGYTF. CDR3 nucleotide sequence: TGTGCCAGCAGTGAAGGGGGGTATGGCTACACCTTC.

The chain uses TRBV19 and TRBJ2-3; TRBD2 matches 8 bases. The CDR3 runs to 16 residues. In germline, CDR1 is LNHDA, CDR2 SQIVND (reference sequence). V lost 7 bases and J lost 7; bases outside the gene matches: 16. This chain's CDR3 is CASTHPSGPFINTQYF. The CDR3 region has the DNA TGTGCCAGTACCCACCCTAGCGGGCCATTCATTAATACGCAGTATTTT.

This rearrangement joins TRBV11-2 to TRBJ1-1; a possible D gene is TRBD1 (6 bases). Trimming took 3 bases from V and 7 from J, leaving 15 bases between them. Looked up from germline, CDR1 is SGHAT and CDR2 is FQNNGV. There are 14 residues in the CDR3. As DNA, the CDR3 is TGTGCCAGCAGCTTTGGGTCAGGGGCGCTTGAAGCTTTCTTT. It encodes CASSFGSGALEAFF. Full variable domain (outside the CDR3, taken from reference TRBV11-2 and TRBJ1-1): EAGVAQSPRYKIIEKRQSVAFWCNPISGHATLYWYQQILGQGPKLLIQFQNNGVVDDSQLPKDRFSAERLKGVDSTLKIQPAKLEDSAVYLCASSFGSGALEAFFGQGTRLTVV.

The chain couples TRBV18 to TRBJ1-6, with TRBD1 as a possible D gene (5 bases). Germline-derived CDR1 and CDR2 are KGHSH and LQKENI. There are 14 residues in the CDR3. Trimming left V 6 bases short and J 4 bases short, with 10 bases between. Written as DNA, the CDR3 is TGTGCCAGCTCGCAGGACAAATATAATTCACCCCTCCACTTT. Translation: CASSQDKYNSPLHF.

CDR3 in amino acids: CAISERDNSNQPQHF. The CDR3 DNA is TGTGCCATCAGTGAACGGGACAATAGCAATCAGCCCCAGCATTTT. This chain joins TRBV10-3 and TRBJ1-5; the D gene is possibly TRBD1 (6 bases). Germline V gene lookup returns CDR1 ENHRY and CDR2 SYGVKD. The CDR3 contains 15 residues. The germline V and J ends were trimmed by 3 bases and 0 bases, with 9 bases remaining between them.

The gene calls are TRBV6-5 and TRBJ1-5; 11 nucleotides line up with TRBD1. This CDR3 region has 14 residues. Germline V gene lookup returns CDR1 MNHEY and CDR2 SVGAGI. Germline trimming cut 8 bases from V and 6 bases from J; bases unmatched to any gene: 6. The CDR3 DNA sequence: TGTGCCAGCTCCGGACAGGGGGCGAGTCAGCCCCAGCATTTT. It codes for CASSGQGASQPQHF.

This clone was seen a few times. The CDR3 sequence is CASSSRGGLHEQYF. CDR3 DNA: TGTGCCAGCAGCTCACGCGGGGGGCTTCACGAGCAGTACTTC. V gene TRBV7-2 combines with J gene TRBJ2-7; 8 nucleotides agree with TRBD2. The J segment lost 5 bases and the V segment lost 4 bases, leaving 7 bases of the junction unmatched. CDR3 size: 14 residues. Germline lookup yields CDR1 SGHTA and CDR2 FQGNSA.

DNA for the CDR3: TGTGCCAGCAGCTTTCGGCGACAGGACAATGAGCAGTTCTTC. Protein product: CASSFRRQDNEQFF. The V and J genes are TRBV11-1 and TRBJ2-1; tentative D call: TRBD1 (6 bases). The germline V gene has CDR1 SGHAT and CDR2 FQDESV (reference sequence). The CDR3 length is 14 residues. The V and J ends lost 3 bases and 5 bases respectively, with 11 bases between them. Together with reference TRBV11-1 and TRBJ2-1, the CDR3 gives the full variable domain: EAEVAQSPRYKITEKSQAVAFWCDPISGHATLYWYRQILGQGPELLVQFQDESVVDDSQLPKDRFSAERLKGVDSTLKIQPAELGDSAMYLCASSFRRQDNEQFFGPGTRLTVL.